The 28 T cell receptor beta chains listed next were all sequenced from one sample in a study of T cells after yellow fever vaccination. TCRdb fed the 5' RACE reads into MiXCR, producing one record per CDR3 protein. Of roughly 310,000 distinct CDR3 sequences listed, approximately 9% are singletons. The specimen comprised PBMCs, sampled on the day of the first yellow fever vaccination. These receptors were collected from a man younger than 30 who received the YFV17D yellow fever vaccine.

The genes are TRBV11-2 and TRBJ2-7, with D possibly matching TRBD2 (6 bases). Trimming pared 4 bases from V and 6 bases from J, leaving 25 bases between. This CDR3 has 17 amino acids. Germline V gives CDR1 SGHAT, CDR2 FQNNGV. The CDR3 is CASSSEQPHNGGSEQYV. The CDR3, as DNA: TGTGCCAGCAGCTCGGAGCAGCCCCATAACGGAGGGTCCGAGCAGTACGTC.

This chain uses TRBV6-2 or TRBV6-3 with TRBJ1-1; no firm D call. The V gene's germline CDR1 is MNHEY and CDR2 SVGEGT. Trimming left V 2 bases short and J 6 bases short, with 13 bases between. The CDR3 extends over 14 amino acids. CDR3 DNA: TGTGCCAGCAGTTACACGGGGAATTTCCCTGAAGCTTTCTTT. Encoded protein: CASSYTGNFPEAFF.

The chain links TRBV20-1 to TRBJ2-1, with TRBD2 matching 10 bases. With V trimmed by 5 bases and J by 8 bases, 12 bases remained unmatched. Germline V gene data show CDR1 as DFQATT and CDR2 as SNEGSKA (reference sequence). The CDR3 is made up of 15 amino acids. CDR3 in DNA: TGCAGTGCTGTAGGGTCCACTAGCGGGGAGGATGAGCAGTTCTTC. Translating it yields CSAVGSTSGEDEQFF.

This clonotype was seen ten or more times. The V gene is TRBV5-1, the J gene TRBJ2-1; 8 bases line up with TRBD1. J was trimmed by 4 bases and V by 2 bases; bases with no gene match: 5. CDR3 size: 15 residues. CDR1 and CDR2 (germline): SGHRS, YFSETQ. DNA for the CDR3: TGCGCCAGCAGCTTCGGGACAGGAGTTTACAATGAGCAGTTCTTC. The encoded protein is CASSFGTGVYNEQFF.

J is TRBJ1-4 and V is TRBV12-3 or TRBV12-4; 9 nucleotides align to TRBD1. This CDR3 contains 17 residues. V lost 5 bases to trimming and J lost 1 base; unmatched junction nucleotides: 8. The CDR3 is CASSPQTGGGTNEKLFF. The CDR3 coding sequence is TGTGCCAGCAGTCCACAGACAGGGGGAGGAACTAATGAAAAACTGTTTTTT.

This clonotype was seen just once. The chain recombines TRBV7-3 with TRBJ1-6; TRBD1 agrees at 8 bases. The CDR3 is 15 amino acids. Germline lookup yields CDR1 SGHTA and CDR2 FQGTGA. With 6 bases clipped from V and 5 bases from J, the junction kept 6 bases outside the gene matches. The DNA for the CDR3 is TGTGCCAGCAGTTGGTCAGGGGGCAATAATTCACCCCTCCACTTT. This encodes CASSWSGGNNSPLHF.

This clonotype has a handful of counts. The chain carries TRBV7-2 and TRBJ2-3; possible D gene TRBD2, 6 bases. Germline V lookup: CDR1 SGHTA, CDR2 FQGNSA. Deletions cut 5 bases from V and 2 bases from J, with 8 bases between. The CDR3 sequence is 13 residues long. This CDR3 is CASSSGFTDTQYF. As DNA, the CDR3 is TGTGCCAGCAGCAGCGGGTTCACAGATACGCAGTATTTT.

This clonotype appeared many times. CDR3 amino acids: CASSPSPGGGGTDTQYF. In nucleotides, the CDR3 is TGCGCCAGCAGCCCCTCGCCCGGTGGCGGGGGCACAGATACGCAGTATTTT. The V gene is TRBV4-3, the J gene TRBJ2-3; D is perhaps TRBD2 (6 bases). CDR3 size: 17 residues. Germline V gene lookup returns CDR1 LGHNA and CDR2 YSLEER. The V end was cut by 4 bases, the J end by 1 base, with 18 bases between.

This clonotype came up many times. J is TRBJ2-2 and V is TRBV5-1; tentative D call: TRBD2 (6 bases). The CDR3 has 14 amino acids. Germline V CDR1 and CDR2: SGHRS, YFSETQ. The V end lost 3 bases, the J end lost 6 bases, and 12 bases lay between the germline ends. CDR3 loop: CASSSPGEAGELFF. DNA for the CDR3: TGCGCCAGCAGCTCCCCCGGGGAGGCCGGGGAGCTGTTTTTT. Combining the CDR3 with reference TRBV5-1 and TRBJ2-2 gives the whole variable domain KAGVTQTPRYLIKTRGQQVTLSCSPISGHRSVSWYQQTPGQGLQFLFEYFSETQRNKGNFPGRFSGRQFSNSRSEMNVSTLELGDSALYLCASSSPGEAGELFFGEGSRLTVL.

In its sample, this clonotype was seen many times. V and J are TRBV5-4 and TRBJ2-3; possibly TRBD1 for D (5 bases). V dropped 3 bases and J dropped 2 bases, with 13 bases sitting between them. Germline CDR1 reads SGHNT; CDR2 reads YYREEE (reference sequence). This CDR3 is built from 15 residues. The CDR3 sequence is CASSSDKDHTDTQYF. CDR3 DNA: TGTGCCAGCAGCTCGGACAAGGACCACACAGATACGCAGTATTTT.

V is TRBV7-9 and J is TRBJ2-1; D is possibly TRBD2 (5 bases). Trimming removed 3 bases at V and 7 bases at J, with 16 bases between. The CDR3 is 15 residues long. CDR1 SEHNR and CDR2 FQNEAQ come from the germline V gene (reference sequence). This CDR3 is CASSFPPEGTNEQFF. DNA for the CDR3: TGTGCCAGCAGCTTTCCCCCCGAGGGTACAAATGAGCAGTTCTTC.

Many counts were recorded for this clonotype. This chain joins TRBV5-1 and TRBJ2-3; 10 bases are a match to TRBD1. Germline CDR1 SGHRS, CDR2 YFSETQ. V lost 5 bases to trimming and J lost 2 bases; unmatched junction nucleotides: 11. The CDR3 extends over 17 amino acids. The CDR3 DNA follows: TGCGCCAGCAGTACCTATGGGACAGGGGTTCCCACAGATACGCAGTATTTT. Translated, it gives CASSTYGTGVPTDTQYF.

In this sample, this clonotype turned up a few times. The J gene is TRBJ2-7, the V gene TRBV6-1; the match to TRBD2 covers 8 bases. The CDR3 has 16 amino acids. Germline loops: CDR1 MNHNS, CDR2 SASEGT. The junction had 13 bases not matched to a gene; V was cut back by 7 bases and J by 2 bases. CDR3 sequence: CASNPLAGKNAYEQYF. CDR3 nucleotides: TGTGCCAGCAACCCATTAGCGGGGAAAAATGCCTACGAGCAGTACTTC.

This chain's CDR3 is CASSLQPGPSGTGELFF. The CDR3 DNA reads TGTGCCAGCAGTTTACAACCGGGACCCAGCGGCACCGGGGAGCTGTTTTTT. V usage is TRBV27 and J usage is TRBJ2-2; tentatively, D is TRBD1 or TRBD2 (5 bases each). Germline CDR1 is MNHEY and CDR2 is SMNVEV (reference sequence). V was trimmed by 2 bases and J by 4 bases, leaving 17 bases between them. CDR3 length: 17 residues.

The chain joins TRBV20-1 to TRBJ1-4; TRBD1 matches at 8 bases. Trimming took 5 bases from V and 5 from J; bases not matched to a gene: 4. The V gene's germline CDR1 is DFQATT and CDR2 SNEGSKA (reference sequence). The CDR3 spans 13 residues. CDR3 residues: CSAPQGVNEKLFF. For the CDR3, the DNA is TGCAGTGCTCCACAGGGGGTGAATGAAAAACTGTTTTTT.

The rearrangement joins TRBV10-3 to TRBJ2-7; D possibly corresponds to TRBD2 (7 bases). The CDR3 has 14 amino acids. CDR1 is ENHRY and CDR2 is SYGVKD in the germline V gene. V was pared by 3 bases and J by 4 bases, with 13 bases between. The CDR3: CAISDKGGRYEQYV. The CDR3 bases are TGTGCCATCAGTGACAAGGGGGGGAGATACGAGCAGTACGTC.

The V gene is TRBV20-1, the J gene TRBJ2-1; 10 nucleotides align to TRBD2. This CDR3 spans 15 amino acids. CDR1 and CDR2 from the germline V gene are DFQATT and SNEGSKA (reference sequence). V dropped 0 bases and J dropped 9; count of bases not matched to a gene: 8. CDR3 nucleotides: TGCAGTGCTAGAGATGGCCAGCGGGGGGGCCCTGAGCAGTTCTTC. Encoded protein: CSARDGQRGGPEQFF.

In its sample, this clonotype was seen many times. The V call is TRBV4-2, the J call TRBJ1-6; D ambiguous. V gave up 0 bases and J gave up 7 bases, with 10 bases separating them. CDR1 LGHNA and CDR2 YNFKEQ come from the germline V gene. The CDR3 is 15 amino acids. The CDR3 nucleotides are TGTGCCAGCAGCCAAGAAAGCAGTTGGAATTCACCCCTCCACTTT. This sequence encodes CASSQESSWNSPLHF.

The chain employs TRBV7-2 and TRBJ2-3, with 13 positions matching TRBD2. The J segment lost 4 bases and the V segment lost 4 bases, leaving 5 bases of the junction unmatched. The CDR3 consists of 16 residues. The germline CDR1 and CDR2 sequences are SGHTA and FQGNSA. This CDR3 reads CASSWTSGGQADTQYF. The CDR3 DNA follows: TGTGCCAGCAGCTGGACTAGCGGGGGCCAGGCAGATACGCAGTATTTT. The full variable domain, its missing parts supplied by reference TRBV7-2 and TRBJ2-3, is GAGVSQSPSNKVTEKGKDVELRCDPISGHTALYWYRQSLGQGLEFLIYFQGNSAPDKSGLPSDRFSAERTGGSVSTLTIQRTQQEDSAVYLCASSWTSGGQADTQYFGPGTRLTVL.

This clonotype was picked up many times. This chain links TRBV29-1 with TRBJ2-3; the D is unclear. CDR1 and CDR2 (germline): SQVTM, ANQGSEA. The CDR3 covers 10 residues. Trimming removed 4 bases from V and 4 bases from J, with 3 bases in between. In DNA form, the CDR3 reads TGCAGCGTTGCATCAGATACGCAGTATTTT. It translates to CSVASDTQYF.

The chain joins TRBV12-3 or TRBV12-4 to TRBJ1-2; D perhaps matches TRBD1 (5 bases). The V end was cut by 2 bases, the J end by 7 bases, with 11 bases between. This CDR3 is 13 amino acids long. CDR3 DNA sequence: TGTGCCAGCAGTTTACTGGGGGGGGGTGGCTACACCTTC. Its protein is CASSLLGGGGYTF.

V is TRBV11-2 and J is TRBJ1-4; D unclear. The CDR3 is made up of 16 amino acids. Deletions cut 1 base from V and 4 bases from J, with 13 bases between. Germline V gives CDR1 SGHAT, CDR2 FQNNGV. The CDR3 sequence: CASSLGFRTGNEKLFF. The CDR3, as DNA: TGTGCCAGCAGCTTAGGATTTCGGACGGGTAATGAAAAACTGTTTTTT.

V and J are TRBV6-1 and TRBJ2-3; D is perhaps TRBD2 (5 bases). This CDR3 is built from 13 residues. The germline V gene has CDR1 MNHNS and CDR2 SASEGT. Trimming pared 6 bases from V and 5 bases from J, leaving 12 bases between. The DNA of the CDR3 is TGTGCCAGCAGCCGAGGACTGTTAGATACGCAGTATTTT. Amino acid sequence: CASSRGLLDTQYF.

The chain has TRBV2 and TRBJ2-1, with 13 positions matching TRBD2. V lost 6 bases, J lost 4 bases, and 12 bases stayed unmatched. This CDR3 is 18 amino acids long. Germline CDR1 and CDR2: SNHLY and FYNNEI. This CDR3 reads CASRTRLAGGPSYNEQFF. For the CDR3, the DNA is TGTGCCAGCAGAACCAGACTAGCGGGGGGACCCTCGTACAATGAGCAGTTCTTC.

This clonotype has a handful of counts. The chain links TRBV20-1 to TRBJ2-7, with D possibly called TRBD1 or TRBD2 (6 bases each). The CDR3 is 15 amino acids. CDR1 DFQATT and CDR2 SNEGSKA come from the germline V gene (reference sequence). V was shortened by 0 bases and J by 5 bases, with 17 bases between the two germline ends. Here the CDR3 reads CSARDRGTGVNEQYF. The CDR3 DNA follows: TGCAGTGCTAGAGATAGGGGGACGGGGGTGAACGAGCAGTACTTC.

This clonotype occurred a few times. The rearrangement joins TRBV20-1 to TRBJ2-3; 7 bases are a match to TRBD2. The CDR3 contains 15 residues. V was clipped by 2 bases and J by 2 bases; unmatched bases: 7. Germline values: CDR1 DFQATT, CDR2 SNEGSKA (reference sequence). Written as DNA, the CDR3 is TGCAGTGCTAGATTTCCTAGCGGCTACACAGATACGCAGTATTTT. As protein: CSARFPSGYTDTQYF.

The rearrangement links TRBV4-1 to TRBJ2-2, with D perhaps TRBD2 (7 bases). V was clipped by 4 bases and J by 5 bases, with 17 bases between them. The CDR3 is 16 amino acids. CDR1 and CDR2 (germline): MGHRA, YSYEKL. The CDR3 sequence: CASSPLPGGDTGELFF. CDR3 sequence (DNA): TGCGCCAGCAGCCCCCTACCGGGGGGCGATACCGGGGAGCTGTTTTTT.

The chain is built from TRBV6-1 and TRBJ1-1, with D possibly being TRBD1 (5 bases). CDR1 and CDR2 (germline): MNHNS, SASEGT. V gave up 5 bases and J gave up 1 base, with 14 bases separating them. This CDR3 is 15 amino acids long. The CDR3 coding sequence is TGTGCCAGCAGTCCCCCGACAGAGAGGAACACTGAAGCTTTCTTT. This encodes CASSPPTERNTEAFF.